The 32 T cell receptor beta chains presented below share a single source sample, sequenced in a study of tumor-infiltrating lymphocytes in localized non-small cell lung cancer (dated by TCRdb to 2020 to 2022). Receptor amplification or capture employed the immunoSEQ multiplex PCR assay. Entries here come from immuneACCESS through TCRdb and include only in-frame sequences with V and J called. Some clones fail to appear in such tables; in the studies checked, an unresolved V gene covers under half of the shortfall, and the cause of the remainder is unknown. In all, the sample holds under 10,000 clones, and 60% to 80% of those were seen once. 17% of the sample is in the top ten clones. The source material was uninvolved lung tissue not adjacent to the tumor. The source of these receptors is a human donor with non-small cell lung cancer.

The V call is TRBV5-4, the J call TRBJ2-2, with a possible D match to TRBD1 (5 bases). The germline V and J ends were trimmed by 10 bases and 3 bases, with 13 bases remaining between them. CDR1 is SGHNT, CDR2 YYREEE, per germline (reference sequence). There are 13 residues in the CDR3. The CDR3 here is CAALTRDTGELFF. The CDR3 region has the DNA TGTGCCGCCCTCACCAGGGACACCGGGGAGCTGTTTTTT.

The rearrangement joins TRBV11-3 to TRBJ2-1; TRBD2 aligns across 8 bases. Per the germline V gene, CDR1 is SGHNT and CDR2 is YENEEA. With 0 bases clipped from V and 6 bases from J, the junction kept 10 bases outside the gene matches. This CDR3 region has 17 residues. CDR3 sequence: CASSLERGGGYPNEQFF. The DNA for the CDR3 is TGTGCCAGCAGCTTAGAAAGAGGCGGGGGGTACCCCAATGAGCAGTTCTTC. The whole variable domain, remainder taken from reference TRBV11-3 and TRBJ2-1, is EAGVVQSPRYKIIEKKQPVAFWCNPISGHNTLYWYLQNLGQGPELLIRYENEEAVDDSQLPKDRFSAERLKGVDSTLKIQPAELGDSAVYLCASSLERGGGYPNEQFFGPGTRLTVL.

This clone was observed a few times. The chain couples TRBV10-3 to TRBJ1-2; D is possibly TRBD1 (6 bases). Trimming shortened V by 7 bases and J by 3 bases, and 15 bases separated the two germline ends. The germline gives CDR1 ENHRY, CDR2 SYGVKD. The CDR3 runs to 14 residues. This chain's CDR3 is CAIKAAGAYYGYTF. CDR3 coding DNA: TGTGCCATCAAGGCCGCGGGGGCCTACTATGGCTACACCTTC.

V and J are TRBV10-3 and TRBJ2-3; 7 positions match TRBD2. Germline values: CDR1 ENHRY, CDR2 SYGVKD. V was clipped by 3 bases and J by 6 bases; unmatched bases: 3. The CDR3 contains 13 residues. CDR3 bases: TGTGCCATCAGTGACCGGGGGGTGGATACGCAGTATTTT. Its protein product is CAISDRGVDTQYF.

The gene calls are TRBV14 and TRBJ2-5; unclear D gene. V was pared by 1 base and J by 6 bases, with 18 bases between. The germline V gene has CDR1 SGHDN and CDR2 FVKESK. CDR3 length equals 16 residues. As DNA, the CDR3 is TGTGCCAGCAGCCAAGGGGATGGCCATGTGAGGAAGACCCAGTACTTC. Protein product: CASSQGDGHVRKTQYF.

The rearrangement uses TRBV11-2 and TRBJ2-7; D is perhaps TRBD2 (7 bases). V lost 4 bases, J lost 6 bases, and 22 bases lay in between. Germline values: CDR1 SGHAT, CDR2 FQNNGV. The length of the CDR3 is 16 residues. CDR3 nucleotides: TGTGCCAGCAGCTCTAGGGGGGGGTCGGACCCCGGCGAGCAGTACTTC. It translates to CASSSRGGSDPGEQYF. Using reference TRBV11-2 and TRBJ2-7 for the parts outside the CDR3, the full variable domain is EAGVAQSPRYKIIEKRQSVAFWCNPISGHATLYWYQQILGQGPKLLIQFQNNGVVDDSQLPKDRFSAERLKGVDSTLKIQPAKLEDSAVYLCASSSRGGSDPGEQYFGPGTRLTVT.

This clone was detected a few times. The chain combines TRBV27 with TRBJ1-5; 7 bases are shared with TRBD1. J was trimmed by 6 bases and V by 1 base; bases with no gene match: 9. The germline V gene encodes CDR1 MNHEY and CDR2 SMNVEV (reference sequence). The CDR3 is 16 residues long. The CDR3: CASSLFGGGFGQPQHF. The CDR3 DNA reads as TGTGCCAGCAGTTTATTTGGAGGGGGCTTTGGTCAGCCCCAGCATTTT.

The chain combines TRBV27 with TRBJ2-1, with D possibly matching TRBD1 (7 bases). Germline CDR1 and CDR2: MNHEY and SMNVEV (reference sequence). CDR3 length: 17 amino acids. V lost 6 bases, J lost 0 bases, and 18 bases lay in between. The CDR3 DNA follows: TGTGCCAGCAGGGACCCCAGGGGGAGGAGCTCCTACAATGAGCAGTTCTTC. Amino acid sequence: CASRDPRGRSSYNEQFF.

The chain carries TRBV4-1 and TRBJ1-2; 9 bases align to TRBD1. CDR1 is MGHRA, CDR2 YSYEKL, per germline. V gave up 3 bases and J gave up 6 bases; unmatched junction bases: 5. This CDR3 is 14 amino acids long. The CDR3 region is CASSHDRGWDGYTF. CDR3 nucleotides: TGCGCCAGCAGCCACGACAGGGGGTGGGATGGCTACACCTTC.

This clone was detected only a few times. This sequence joins TRBV27 and TRBJ2-7, with 8 bases aligning to TRBD1. This CDR3 is built from 13 residues. V gave up 3 bases and J gave up 4 bases; unmatched junction bases: 2. In germline, CDR1 is MNHEY, CDR2 SMNVEV (reference sequence). The CDR3, as DNA: TGTGCCAGCAGTTTTGGACAGGGTTACGAGCAGTACTTC. Residues: CASSFGQGYEQYF.

Written as DNA, the CDR3 is TGTGCCAGTAGTATCTCGGCTAGCGGGGGTTTCGAGCAGTTCTTC. Its translation: CASSISASGGFEQFF. The chain couples TRBV19 to TRBJ2-1; 10 nucleotides line up with TRBD2. The germline V gene has CDR1 LNHDA and CDR2 SQIVND (reference sequence). The CDR3 runs 15 residues. V lost 3 bases, J lost 10 bases, and 9 bases stayed unmatched.

This chain uses TRBV4-1 with TRBJ2-7; TRBD2 matches 7 bases. Unmatched junction bases numbered 3, after V lost 4 bases and J lost 3 bases. CDR3 length: 13 amino acids. CDR1 is MGHRA, CDR2 YSYEKL, per germline. The CDR3: CASSLWGGYEQYF. In DNA form, the CDR3 reads TGCGCCAGCAGCCTCTGGGGGGGCTACGAGCAGTACTTC.

DNA of the CDR3: TGTGCCAGCAGATTAGCGGGGGGCTATTACAGGAATGAGCAGTTCTTC. This translates into CASRLAGGYYRNEQFF. The rearrangement uses TRBV27 and TRBJ2-1; 10 nucleotides line up with TRBD2. V shed 6 bases and J 7 bases; nucleotides not matched to a gene: 12. The CDR3 covers 16 residues. Germline assignment: CDR1 MNHEY and CDR2 SMNVEV (reference sequence).

The chain couples TRBV6-1 to TRBJ1-1, with D uncertain. The germline CDR1 and CDR2 sequences are MNHNS and SASEGT. The CDR3 contains 13 residues. With 7 bases removed from V and 6 bases from J, the gap between germline ends came to 15 bases. This CDR3 is CASILRPEPEAFF. As DNA, the CDR3 is TGTGCCAGCATCCTCCGCCCGGAGCCTGAAGCTTTCTTT.

The CDR3 DNA reads TGTGCCAGCAGCTTGGAGTACAATGAGCAGTTCTTC. Amino acids: CASSLEYNEQFF. The chain employs TRBV11-3 and TRBJ2-1; D is unclear. Trimming stripped 3 bases from V and 4 bases from J, with 4 bases between. Germline-derived CDR1 and CDR2 are SGHNT and YENEEA. There are 12 residues in the CDR3.

V usage is TRBV18 and J usage is TRBJ1-2; possible D gene TRBD1, 5 bases. The CDR3 runs 13 residues. Per the germline V gene, CDR1 is KGHSH and CDR2 is LQKENI. The V and J ends lost 6 bases and 2 bases respectively, with 10 bases between them. The CDR3 here is CASSPGPNYGYTF. Written as DNA, the CDR3 is TGTGCCAGCTCCCCAGGGCCCAACTATGGCTACACCTTC.

The V and J genes are TRBV7-1 and TRBJ1-2; D is uncertain. TRBV7-1 is labeled an ORF, and its function is uncertain. The CDR3 spans 12 residues. Trimming removed 4 bases at V and 8 bases at J, with 11 bases between. The CDR3 DNA follows: TGTGCCAGCAGCTTAGACATCGGGGGCTACACCTTC. This sequence encodes CASSLDIGGYTF.

This chain uses TRBV5-1 with TRBJ2-3, with D maybe TRBD1 (7 bases). The CDR3 consists of 16 residues. CDR1 is SGHRS and CDR2 is YFSETQ in the germline V gene. The V end was cut by 0 bases, the J end by 1 base, with 12 bases between. CDR3 amino acids: CASSLGQGGGTDTQYF. DNA for the CDR3: TGCGCCAGCAGCTTGGGACAGGGAGGAGGCACAGATACGCAGTATTTT. Full variable domain (missing parts from reference TRBV5-1 and TRBJ2-3): KAGVTQTPRYLIKTRGQQVTLSCSPISGHRSVSWYQQTPGQGLQFLFEYFSETQRNKGNFPGRFSGRQFSNSRSEMNVSTLELGDSALYLCASSLGQGGGTDTQYFGPGTRLTVL.

This rearrangement joins TRBV19 to TRBJ1-5; 8 positions agree with TRBD1. Trimming cost V 3 bases and J 7 bases; bases outside gene matches: 5. CDR1 and CDR2 from the germline V gene are LNHDA and SQIVND (reference sequence). The CDR3 length is 14 residues. This chain's CDR3 is CASSIGQGAQPQHF. The CDR3, as DNA: TGTGCCAGTAGTATCGGGCAGGGGGCACAGCCCCAGCATTTT.

This clone rates as medium-sized. The rearrangement joins TRBV21-1 to TRBJ1-3. TRBV21-1 constitutes a pseudogene. CDR3 length equals 15 residues. CDR3 in amino acids: CASKPGRSSGNTIYF. The DNA of the CDR3 is TGTGCCAGCAAACCGGGTAGATCATCTGGAAACACCATATATTTT.

This chain uses TRBV2 with TRBJ2-4; D unresolved. The germline V gene has CDR1 SNHLY and CDR2 FYNNEI. The CDR3 sequence is 12 residues long. Trimming removed 1 base at V and 8 bases at J, with 6 bases between. CDR3 bases: TGTGCCAGCAGTGAAGGCGTGGACATTCAGTACTTC. Protein product: CASSEGVDIQYF.

The rearrangement joins TRBV23-1 to TRBJ1-6, with D perhaps matching TRBD1 (5 bases). TRBV23-1 has ORF status, its function being uncertain. The V and J ends lost 10 bases and 8 bases respectively, with 18 bases between them. The CDR3 runs 14 residues. The CDR3 sequence is CAIWGSTRDSPLHF. CDR3 sequence (DNA): TGCGCCATCTGGGGGTCTACCAGGGATTCACCCCTCCACTTT.

This chain links TRBV9 with TRBJ2-3, with a tentative D call TRBD2 (6 bases). V lost 0 bases and J lost 0, with 11 bases in between. CDR1 and CDR2 (germline): SGDLS, YYNGEE. The CDR3 has 16 residues. CDR3 bases: TGTGCCAGCAGCGTAGTCGGGAGTCCTAGCACAGATACGCAGTATTTT. Protein product: CASSVVGSPSTDTQYF.

The chain links TRBV27 to TRBJ2-3; the match to TRBD1 covers 7 bases. This CDR3 contains 14 residues. The V gene's germline CDR1 is MNHEY and CDR2 SMNVEV (reference sequence). The junction had 8 bases not matched to a gene; V was cut back by 5 bases and J by 6 bases. CDR3 in DNA: TGTGCCAGCAGTCCCGGACAGGACGGCGATACGCAGTATTTT. This sequence encodes CASSPGQDGDTQYF.

The chain carries TRBV5-1 and TRBJ2-7; the D gene is possibly TRBD2 (7 bases). This CDR3 region has 14 residues. Germline V gene data show CDR1 as SGHRS and CDR2 as YFSETQ. The V end lost 2 bases, the J end lost 2 bases, and 11 bases lay between the germline ends. The CDR3, as DNA: TGCGCCAGCAGCTTAGGGGGGGACCCCTACGAGCAGTACTTC. Translated, it gives CASSLGGDPYEQYF.

The chain employs TRBV14 and TRBJ2-7; 7 bases agree with TRBD2. The CDR3 extends over 15 amino acids. In germline, CDR1 is SGHDN, CDR2 FVKESK. Losses at the gene ends were 1 base for V and 3 bases for J; bases not matched to a gene: 6. In nucleotides, the CDR3 is TGTGCCAGCAGCCAAGGACTAGCTCCGTACTACGAGCAGTACTTC. This translates into CASSQGLAPYYEQYF.

This rearrangement joins TRBV6-5 to TRBJ1-1; D is undetermined. Germline values: CDR1 MNHEY, CDR2 SVGAGI. This CDR3 contains 14 residues. V shed 5 bases and J shed 1 base, with 11 bases lying between them. CDR3 residues: CASSQTSPNTEAFF. CDR3 in DNA: TGTGCCAGCAGTCAGACAAGTCCGAACACTGAAGCTTTCTTT.

The CDR3 sequence is CASSPGRDYLTGELFF. The CDR3 DNA reads TGTGCCAGCAGCCCCGGACGGGACTACCTCACCGGGGAGCTGTTTTTT. The V and J genes are TRBV5-8 and TRBJ2-2, with 7 bases lining up with TRBD2. The germline CDR1 and CDR2 sequences are SGHTS and YDEGEE. V lost 4 bases, J lost 4 bases, and 10 bases stayed unmatched. This CDR3 is built from 16 residues. The full variable domain, in which reference TRBV5-8 and TRBJ2-2 provide the parts outside the CDR3, is EAGVTQSPTHLIKTRGQQATLRCSPISGHTSVYWYQQALGLGLQFLLWYDEGEERNRGNFPPRFSGRQFPNYSSELNVNALELEDSALYLCASSPGRDYLTGELFFGEGSRLTVL.

V is TRBV15 and J is TRBJ2-1; TRBD2 agrees at 13 bases. After removal of 3 bases from V and 0 bases from J, the junction contained 8 bases not matched to a gene. CDR3 length: 19 amino acids. Germline assignment: CDR1 LNHNV and CDR2 YYDKDF (reference sequence). CDR3 region: CATSSPTSGGKSSYNEQFF. CDR3 in DNA: TGTGCCACCAGCAGCCCGACTAGCGGGGGGAAGAGCTCCTACAATGAGCAGTTCTTC. Full variable domain (rest looked up from reference TRBV15 and TRBJ2-1): DAMVIQNPRYQVTQFGKPVTLSCSQTLNHNVMYWYQQKSSQAPKLLFHYYDKDFNNEADTPDNFQSRRPNTSFCFLDIRSPGLGDTAMYLCATSSPTSGGKSSYNEQFFGPGTRLTVL.

V and J are TRBV29-1 and TRBJ2-3; maybe TRBD1 (6 bases). Trimming stripped 4 bases from V and 4 bases from J, with 24 bases between. CDR3 length equals 17 residues. The V gene's germline CDR1 is SQVTM and CDR2 ANQGSEA. As DNA, the CDR3 is TGCAGCGTTGTTAAATGGGGGACACAAAAAAACGCAGATACGCAGTATTTT. This translates into CSVVKWGTQKNADTQYF.

The sample holds a few counts of this clone. The rearrangement uses TRBV6-5 and TRBJ2-7, with D unresolved. CDR1 and CDR2 (germline): MNHEY, SVGAGI. The CDR3 length is 12 residues. Trimming removed 5 bases at V and 3 bases at J, with 8 bases between. The CDR3: CASSLGDYEQYF. The CDR3 DNA sequence: TGTGCCAGCAGTCTCGGAGACTACGAGCAGTACTTC.

CDR3 in amino acids: CASSLDRDTQYF. The DNA of the CDR3 is TGCGCCAGCAGCCTGGACCGGGATACGCAGTATTTT. The V call is TRBV5-1, the J call TRBJ2-3; no definite D call. The CDR3 covers 12 residues. Germline CDR1 SGHRS, CDR2 YFSETQ. Deletions cut 4 bases from V and 6 bases from J, with 9 bases between.